The rows below give T cell receptor beta chains drawn from one sample of a study of regulatory T cells in long-lasting Graves disease. TCRdb used MiXCR to reprocess the multiplex PCR reads, holding one entry per CDR3 protein. The repertoire consists of a few hundred thousand distinct CDR3 sequences, with roughly 15% occurring once and the leading ten covering 7.8%. These same records also appear under a second study, on T cells in Graves' hyperthyroidism and ophthalmopathy.

Sequencing was performed on peripheral blood mononuclear cells (PBMCs), taken at new diagnosis, from a patient treated with antithyroid drugs. These TCRs come from a woman between 40 and 55 years old with Graves disease. Each CDR3 is given with its conserved first and last residue. Fields, in order: CDR3 protein, CDR3 DNA, J gene, V gene, D gene, clone size. A D gene is named only where the DNA matches it firmly. Only part of the rows carry a size: once, few, many, or a class if the clone is expanded.

CDR3aa: CASRRTSGLSSYEQYF
CDR3nt: TGTGCCAGCAGAAGGACTAGCGGGCTAAGCTCCTACGAGCAGTACTTC
j_gene: TRBJ2-7
v_gene: TRBV2
d_gene: TRBD2
abundance: many

CDR3aa: CASRGPGQSNTEAFF
CDR3nt: TGTGCCAGTAGGGGGCCGGGACAGTCGAACACTGAAGCTTTCTTT
j_gene: TRBJ1-1
v_gene: TRBV19
d_gene: TRBD1
abundance: many

CDR3aa: CASSSPTSPGETQYF
CDR3nt: TGTGCCAGCAGTTCCCCGACTAGTCCGGGGGAGACCCAGTACTTC
j_gene: TRBJ2-5
v_gene: TRBV12-3/TRBV12-4
d_gene: NA
abundance: NA

CDR3aa: CSAGPTSGPQETQYF
CDR3nt: TGCAGTGCTGGCCCGACTAGCGGACCTCAAGAGACCCAGTACTTC
j_gene: TRBJ2-5
v_gene: TRBV20-1
d_gene: TRBD2
abundance: NA

CDR3aa: CASSEAGGRVEQYF
CDR3nt: TGTGCCAGCAGTGAGGCAGGGGGACGGGTCGAGCAGTACTTC
j_gene: TRBJ2-7
v_gene: TRBV2
d_gene: TRBD1
abundance: many

CDR3aa: CASGFSGSTDTQYF
CDR3nt: TGCGCCAGCGGATTCAGCGGTAGCACAGATACGCAGTATTTT
j_gene: TRBJ2-3
v_gene: TRBV5-1
d_gene: NA
abundance: many

CDR3aa: CASERSFGGETQYF
CDR3nt: TGTGCCAGTGAGCGAAGCTTCGGGGGAGAGACCCAGTACTTC
j_gene: TRBJ2-5
v_gene: TRBV19
d_gene: NA
abundance: many

CDR3aa: CASSKTGGRSETQYF
CDR3nt: TGTGCCAGCAGCAAAACAGGGGGCCGGAGTGAGACCCAGTACTTC
j_gene: TRBJ2-5
v_gene: TRBV7-3
d_gene: TRBD1
abundance: many

CDR3aa: CAWSIAGSGTDTQYF
CDR3nt: TGTGCCTGGAGTATAGCGGGGAGCGGGACAGATACGCAGTATTTT
j_gene: TRBJ2-3
v_gene: TRBV30
d_gene: TRBD2
abundance: few

CDR3aa: CASSLTGGLAGTYYEQYF
CDR3nt: TGTGCCAGCAGTTTAACGGGGGGGTTAGCCGGTACGTACTACGAGCAGTACTTC
j_gene: TRBJ2-7
v_gene: TRBV12-3/TRBV12-4
d_gene: TRBD2
abundance: many

CDR3aa: CAGSAGRSAGGYTF
CDR3nt: TGTGCCGGCAGCGCGGGACGGTCGGCGGGTGGCTACACCTTC
j_gene: TRBJ1-2
v_gene: TRBV9
d_gene: NA
abundance: NA

CDR3aa: CASSYPGLAGGIGELFF
CDR3nt: TGTGCCAGCAGTTACCCCGGACTAGCGGGAGGTATCGGGGAGCTGTTTTTT
j_gene: TRBJ2-2
v_gene: TRBV6-2/TRBV6-3
d_gene: TRBD2
abundance: many